The 13 T cell receptor beta chains reported below all come from one sample, sequenced in a study of T cells in Graves' hyperthyroidism and ophthalmopathy. RNA transcripts yielded amplified TCR beta CDR3 regions. The HTBI set primed first-round TCR CDR3 RT-PCR. TCRdb fed the multiplex PCR reads into MiXCR, producing one record per CDR3 protein. The data hold some 800,000 distinct CDR3 sequences, with roughly 40% observed a single time. The specimen was blood. The receptors come from a young man with Graves' hyperthyroidism.

This clonotype was detected a few times. This chain joins TRBV7-9 and TRBJ1-1; 7 bases fit TRBD1. This CDR3 spans 14 amino acids. Per germline, CDR1 SEHNR and CDR2 FQNEAQ (reference sequence). Germline trimming cut 6 bases from V and 0 bases from J; bases unmatched to any gene: 4. CDR3 DNA: TGTGCCAGCAGACCGGGACAGATGAACACTGAAGCTTTCTTT. Protein sequence: CASRPGQMNTEAFF. The variable domain in full, completed from reference TRBV7-9 and TRBJ1-1, reads DTGVSQNPRHKITKRGQNVTFRCDPISEHNRLYWYRQTLGQGPEFLTYFQNEAQLEKSRLLSDRFSAERPKGSFSTLEIQRTEQGDSAMYLCASRPGQMNTEAFFGQGTRLTVV.

This chain joins TRBV18 and TRBJ1-1, with D possibly being TRBD1 (5 bases). The CDR3 has 15 residues. V lost 3 bases to trimming and J lost 1 base, with 12 bases between them. Germline V gene sequence: CDR1 KGHSH, CDR2 LQKENI. CDR3 in amino acids: CASSPELTGNTEAFF. As DNA, the CDR3 is TGTGCCAGCTCACCCGAGCTTACAGGGAACACTGAAGCTTTCTTT.

This chain links TRBV29-1 with TRBJ2-7; TRBD1 or TRBD2 may be the D gene (5 bases each). The J call could be wrong; TRBJ2-1 is a better fit for the DNA end. CDR3 size: 12 residues. The germline V gene has CDR1 SQVTM and CDR2 ANQGSEA. CDR3 bases: TGCAGCGTCATACTGGGGGACAATGAGCAGTTCTTC. It yields the protein CSVILGDNEQFF.

The gene calls are TRBV7-2 and TRBJ1-1, with TRBD1 matching over 7 bases. Trimming removed 7 bases from V and 2 bases from J; junction bases left unmatched: 10. Germline values: CDR1 SGHTA, CDR2 FQGNSA. The CDR3 runs to 15 residues. This chain's CDR3 is CASNPTRQGNTEAFF. Written as DNA, the CDR3 is TGTGCCAGCAACCCGACCAGACAGGGAAACACTGAAGCTTTCTTT.

In its sample, this clonotype was seen a few times. The CDR3 here is CASSLASLRAYEQYF. CDR3 sequence (DNA): TGTGCCAGCAGCTTAGCGAGTCTCAGGGCCTACGAGCAGTACTTC. This chain links TRBV7-2 with TRBJ2-7; tentative D call: TRBD1 (5 bases). This CDR3 is 15 amino acids long. Germline CDR1 reads SGHTA; CDR2 reads FQGNSA. V gave up 0 bases and J gave up 2 bases, with 11 bases separating them.

This clonotype has a single count. The chain recombines TRBV7-2 with TRBJ1-3; D is uncertain. Germline values: CDR1 SGHTA, CDR2 FQGNSA. CDR3 length: 17 residues. Trimming stripped 7 bases from V and 0 bases from J, with 19 bases between. In DNA, the CDR3 is TGTGCCAGCACCCTTACCACCGGCAGGAACTCTGGAAACACCATATATTTT. Protein: CASTLTTGRNSGNTIYF.

V is TRBV7-2 and J is TRBJ1-6, with TRBD1 as a possible D gene (5 bases). Trimming pared 5 bases from V and 10 bases from J, leaving 12 bases between. CDR1 is SGHTA and CDR2 is FQGNSA in the germline V gene. There are 13 residues in the CDR3. Here the CDR3 DNA reads TGTGCCAGCAGCCGGCGGGGGGGGTCACCCCTCCACTTT. Translation: CASSRRGGSPLHF.

There are a few counts of this clonotype. This sequence may be a read error, since a much larger clone differs from it by one base. The rearrangement joins TRBV11-2 to TRBJ1-2, with D perhaps matching TRBD1 (6 bases). Germline V CDR1 and CDR2: SGHAT, FQNNGV. This CDR3 has 11 amino acids. Trimming took 6 bases from V and 8 from J, leaving 10 bases between them. The CDR3 protein is CASSATGGYTF. CDR3 bases: TGTGCCAGCAGTGCCACAGGGGGCTACACCTTC.

The sample holds a few counts of this clonotype. The genes are TRBV12-3 or TRBV12-4 and TRBJ1-1; no definite D call. Trimming shortened V by 5 bases and J by 0 bases, and 10 bases separated the two germline ends. This CDR3 comprises 14 residues. The CDR3 DNA reads TGTGCCAGCAGTGAAGGCACCTTGAACACTGAAGCTTTCTTT. It codes for CASSEGTLNTEAFF.

The chain has TRBV29-1 and TRBJ2-7; 9 bases are a match to TRBD1. The CDR3 covers 12 residues. Germline V lookup: CDR1 SQVTM, CDR2 ANQGSEA. Trimming took 5 bases from V and 5 from J; bases not matched to a gene: 4. The CDR3 loop is CSVIRQGDEQYF. In DNA form, the CDR3 reads TGCAGCGTTATTCGACAGGGGGACGAGCAGTACTTC.

Turning to this clonotype: One base away lies a much larger clone, so this may be a sequencing read error. The chain employs TRBV5-1 and TRBJ2-6; TRBD2 is a possible D gene (6 bases). Germline CDR1 and CDR2: SGHRS and YFSETQ. This CDR3 has 16 residues. CDR3: CTSSLGLTSGANVLTF. In DNA form, the CDR3 reads TGCACCAGCAGCTTGGGACTCACCTCTGGGGCCAACGTCCTGACTTTC.

The chain combines TRBV5-5 with TRBJ1-2; D may be TRBD1 (6 bases). The CDR3 consists of 19 residues. The V end lost 4 bases, the J end lost 5 bases, and 30 bases lay between the germline ends. Germline V gives CDR1 SGHKS, CDR2 YYEKEE (reference sequence). The CDR3 spells CASSPGPWGQLSGGYGYTF. DNA of the CDR3: TGTGCCAGCAGCCCGGGCCCGTGGGGACAACTCTCCGGCGGGTATGGCTACACCTTC.

Comments on this clonotype: A much larger clone sits a single nucleotide away, making a read error possible. The chain couples TRBV7-9 to TRBJ1-1, with D tentatively TRBD1 (5 bases). Trimming shortened V by 1 base and J by 6 bases, and 9 bases separated the two germline ends. There are 13 residues in the CDR3. Germline CDR1 is SEHNR and CDR2 is FQNEAQ (reference sequence). DNA of the CDR3: TGTGCCAGCAGCTTAGGGTCAGGGCCTGAAGCTTTCTTT. It codes for CASSLGSGPEAFF.